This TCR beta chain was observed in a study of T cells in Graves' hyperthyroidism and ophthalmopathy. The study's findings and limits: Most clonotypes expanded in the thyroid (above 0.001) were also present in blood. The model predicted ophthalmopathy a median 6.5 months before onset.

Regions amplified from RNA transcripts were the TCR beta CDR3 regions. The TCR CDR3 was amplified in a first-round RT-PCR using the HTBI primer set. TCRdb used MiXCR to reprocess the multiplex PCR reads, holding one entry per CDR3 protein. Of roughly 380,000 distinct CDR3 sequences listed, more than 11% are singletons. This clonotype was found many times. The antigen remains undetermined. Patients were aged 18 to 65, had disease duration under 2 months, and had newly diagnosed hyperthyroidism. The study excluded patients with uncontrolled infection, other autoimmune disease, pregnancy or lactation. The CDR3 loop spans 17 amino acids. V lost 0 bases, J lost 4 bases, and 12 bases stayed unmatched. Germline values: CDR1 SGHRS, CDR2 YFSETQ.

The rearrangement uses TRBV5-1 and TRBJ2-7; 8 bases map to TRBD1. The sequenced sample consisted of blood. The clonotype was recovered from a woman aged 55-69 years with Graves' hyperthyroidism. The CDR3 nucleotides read TGCGCCAGCAGCTTGGTTTCAGGGACAGGCGAACTTTACGAGCAGTACTTC. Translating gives CASSLVSGTGELYEQYF.